The rows below give T cell receptor beta chains drawn from one sample of a study of OX40 agonist ivuxolimab in advanced cancers. Clones were sequenced by immunoSEQ multiplex PCR, and TCRdb holds only the in-frame ones, with some missing. The sample records tens of thousands of clones, roughly 85% being singletons. The sample here was CD4+ or CD8+ T cells sorted from blood, taken in a trial of the OX40 agonist ivuxolimab. These receptors originate from an adult with an advanced solid tumor such as melanoma, head and neck, liver or kidney cancer. CDR3s include the opening cysteine and the closing phenylalanine or tryptophan. A D gene is named only where the DNA matches it firmly. A row's size may be missing; if present it is once, few, many or a size class.

>TRBD2|12|TRBJ2-1|NA|TRBV7-2
CARGLEDSEQFF
TGTGCCAGGGGACTAGAAGATAGTGAGCAGTTCTTC
>TRBD2|15|TRBJ2-7|NA|TRBV28
CASSLVSGGGYEQYF
TGTGCCAGCAGTTTAGTTTCGGGAGGAGGCTACGAGCAGTACTTC
>TRBD1|16|TRBJ2-1|NA|TRBV7-9
CASSLPGQGPNNEQFF
TGTGCCAGCAGCTTACCGGGACAGGGCCCGAACAATGAGCAGTTCTTC
>TRBD1|13|TRBJ2-5|NA|TRBV7-6
CASSFTGVETQYF
TGTGCCAGCAGCTTTACAGGGGTGGAGACCCAGTACTTC
>TRBD2|16|TRBJ2-3|NA|TRBV19
CASSGTSGSGTDTQYF
TGTGCCAGTAGCGGTACTAGCGGGAGCGGAACAGATACGCAGTATTTT
>TRBD1|14|TRBJ1-1|NA|TRBV11-2
CASSSTNWDREAFF
TGTGCCAGCAGCTCCACAAACTGGGACAGAGAAGCTTTCTTT
>NA|15|TRBJ2-2|NA|TRBV13
CASSLGTGRTGELFF
TGTGCCAGCAGCTTAGGCACAGGGCGCACCGGGGAGCTGTTTTTT
>NA|14|TRBJ1-5|NA|TRBV29-1
CSVKYRDGNQPQHF
TGCAGCGTTAAGTACCGGGACGGCAATCAGCCCCAGCATTTT
>NA|14|TRBJ2-1|NA|TRBV6-6
CASSPGAAANEQFF
TGTGCCAGCAGTCCAGGTGCAGCCGCCAATGAGCAGTTCTTC
>TRBD1|15|TRBJ2-7|NA|TRBV5-4
CASGHRGQLAYEQYF
TGTGCCAGCGGGCACAGGGGACAACTCGCCTACGAGCAGTACTTC
>NA|15|TRBJ1-6|few|TRBV5-1
CASSLAPEVASPLHF
TGCGCCAGCAGCTTGGCCCCGGAGGTGGCTTCACCCCTCCACTTT
>NA|16|TRBJ1-5|once|TRBV5-5
CASSLGRGLANQPQHF
TGTGCCAGCAGCTTGGGAAGGGGATTGGCAAATCAGCCCCAGCATTTT
>NA|16|TRBJ2-1|NA|TRBV6-4
CASSDSFAPTYNEQFF
TGTGCCAGCAGTGACTCTTTTGCGCCTACCTACAATGAGCAGTTCTTC
>TRBD1|14|TRBJ2-5|NA|TRBV6-6
CASSKIDRAETQYF
TGTGCCAGCAGCAAAATCGACAGGGCGGAGACCCAGTACTTC
>NA|13|TRBJ1-1|NA|TRBV7-9
CASSINRVTEAFF
TGTGCCAGCAGCATAAACAGGGTAACTGAAGCTTTCTTT
>TRBD2|17|TRBJ2-2|NA|TRBV11-3
CASSLGVAGVQTGELFF
TGTGCCAGCAGCTTAGGAGTAGCGGGAGTGCAAACCGGGGAGCTGTTTTTT
>NA|19|TRBJ1-6|NA|TRBV5-1
CASSLGELGSLFMLSPLHF
TGCGCCAGCAGCTTGGGTGAACTAGGCTCACTATTTATGCTATCACCCCTCCACTTT
>TRBD1|17|TRBJ1-5|NA|TRBV7-9
CASSDDRGPYSNQPQHF
TGTGCCAGCAGCGATGACAGGGGTCCCTATAGCAATCAGCCCCAGCATTTT
>TRBD2|13|TRBJ2-1|NA|TRBV5-6
CASSSGLAIEQFF
TGTGCCAGCAGCTCAGGACTAGCCATTGAGCAGTTCTTC
>TRBD1|14|TRBJ2-5|NA|TRBV28
CASSGQGLQETQYF
TGTGCCAGCAGTGGACAGGGCCTACAAGAGACCCAGTACTTC
>NA|15|TRBJ1-3|NA|TRBV19
CASSPAGVKGNTIYF
TGTGCCAGTAGTCCGGCAGGGGTAAAAGGAAACACCATATATTTT
>TRBD2|15|TRBJ2-3|once|TRBV7-9
CASSLGLAGTDTQYF
TGTGCCAGCAGCCTGGGACTAGCGGGCACAGATACGCAGTATTTT
>NA|15|TRBJ2-7|NA|TRBV28
CASSSLHRAGYEQYF
TGTGCCAGCAGTTCCTTACACAGGGCTGGCTACGAGCAGTACTTC
>TRBD2|16|TRBJ2-2|once|TRBV6-5
CASSYRLAGGRGELFF
TGTGCCAGCAGTTACCGACTAGCGGGAGGAAGAGGGGAGCTGTTTTTT
>NA|15|TRBJ1-5|NA|TRBV6-5
CASSRGQNSNQPQHF
TGTGCCAGCAGCCGTGGACAGAATAGCAATCAGCCCCAGCATTTT
>TRBD2|17|TRBJ2-3|NA|TRBV5-4
CASSPIGLAGSTDTQYF
TGTGCCAGCAGCCCCATCGGACTAGCGGGGAGCACAGATACGCAGTATTTT
>NA|11|TRBJ1-5|NA|TRBV6-5
CASRKNQPQHF
TGTGCCAGCAGGAAGAATCAGCCCCAGCATTTT
>NA|13|TRBJ2-1|NA|TRBV5-1
CASSHSMVREQFF
TGCGCCAGCAGCCACAGTATGGTGCGTGAGCAGTTCTTC
>NA|13|TRBJ2-3|NA|TRBV18
CASSPFVADTQYF
TGTGCCAGCTCACCTTTTGTCGCAGATACGCAGTATTTT
>TRBD2|18|TRBJ2-2|NA|TRBV11-2
CASSLNLPGLANTGELFF
TGTGCCAGCAGCTTAAATTTACCGGGACTAGCGAATACCGGGGAGCTGTTTTTT
>TRBD2|15|TRBJ2-7|NA|TRBV2
CARGTSGAGSYEQYF
TGTGCCAGAGGGACTAGCGGAGCCGGGTCCTACGAGCAGTACTTC
>TRBD1|15|TRBJ1-1|NA|TRBV5-1
CASSLAGTGGTEAFF
TGCGCCAGCAGCTTGGCTGGAACAGGGGGCACTGAAGCTTTCTTT
>TRBD2|20|TRBJ2-7|once|TRBV30
CAWSYLVGLAGGLISYEQYF
TGTGCCTGGAGTTATCTAGTCGGGCTAGCGGGAGGACTTATTTCCTACGAGCAGTACTTC
>TRBD2|15|TRBJ2-1|NA|TRBV10-2
CASSEASGAYNEQFF
TGCGCCAGCAGTGAGGCTAGCGGAGCCTACAATGAGCAGTTCTTC
>NA|12|TRBJ1-4|NA|TRBV19
CASSIQAGKLFF
TGTGCCAGTAGTATCCAGGCCGGAAAACTGTTTTTT
>NA|14|TRBJ1-6|NA|TRBV27
CASPGVSYNSPLHF
TGTGCCAGTCCCGGGGTGAGTTATAATTCACCCCTCCACTTT
>NA|15|TRBJ2-1|NA|TRBV7-9
CASSFSRDIYNEQFF
TGTGCCAGCAGCTTTTCCCGGGACATTTACAATGAGCAGTTCTTC
>TRBD1|15|TRBJ2-2|NA|TRBV5-4
CASSVTGGRTGELFF
TGTGCCAGCAGCGTAACAGGGGGCCGGACCGGGGAGCTGTTTTTT
>NA|14|TRBJ1-2|NA|TRBV19
CASSTQGVYYGYTF
TGTGCCAGTAGTACCCAAGGGGTCTACTATGGCTACACCTTC
>TRBD2|14|TRBJ2-5|NA|TRBV6-1
CASNPDRTGGTQYF
TGTGCCAGCAATCCAGACAGAACGGGGGGGACCCAGTACTTC
>NA|14|TRBJ1-1|NA|TRBV6-5
CASTEDLDSPDAFF
TGTGCCAGCACCGAAGACCTAGACAGCCCTGACGCTTTCTTT
>NA|13|TRBJ2-3|NA|TRBV29-1
CSVVTTSTDTQYF
TGCAGCGTTGTGACTACTAGCACAGATACGCAGTATTTT
>NA|13|TRBJ1-2|once|TRBV7-9
CASSPDWEYGYTF
TGTGCCAGCAGCCCTGACTGGGAGTATGGCTACACCTTC
>TRBD1|13|TRBJ2-7|NA|TRBV6-6
CASRRQGAGEQYF
TGTGCCAGCAGGCGACAGGGGGCTGGCGAGCAGTACTTC
>NA|12|TRBJ2-1|few|TRBV18
CASSLFYNEQFF
TGTGCCAGCTCACTGTTCTACAATGAGCAGTTCTTC
>NA|14|TRBJ2-3|NA|TRBV25-1
CASSYRLFTDTQYF
TGTGCCAGCAGTTACAGGCTTTTCACAGATACGCAGTATTTT
>TRBD2|20|TRBJ2-4|NA|TRBV5-1
CASSLDSLAGESVAKNIQYF
TGCGCCAGCAGCTTGGATTCGTTAGCGGGAGAAAGCGTAGCCAAAAACATTCAGTACTTC
>TRBD2|15|TRBJ2-3|NA|TRBV10-2
CASNRAGGVTDTQYF
TGCGCCAGCAATCGAGCGGGAGGGGTCACAGATACGCAGTATTTT
>TRBD1|13|TRBJ2-7|NA|TRBV6-5
CASVGTGTGEQYF
TGTGCCAGCGTGGGGACAGGGACCGGCGAGCAGTACTTC
>NA|15|TRBJ1-3|once|TRBV5-1
CASSLTGSSGNTIYF
TGCGCTAGCAGCTTGACCGGAAGCTCTGGAAACACCATATATTTT
>TRBD2|16|TRBJ2-7|NA|TRBV11-1
CASSLRRASGRNEQYF
TGTGCCAGCAGCCTTCGTAGGGCTAGCGGGAGGAACGAGCAGTACTTC
>TRBD1|16|TRBJ2-2|once|TRBV11-1
CASRPTGTGNTGELFF
TGTGCCAGCAGACCTACCGGGACAGGGAACACCGGGGAGCTGTTTTTT
>NA|17|TRBJ2-4|once|TRBV5-8
CASSLENAVIAKNIQYF
TGTGCCAGCAGCTTGGAAAACGCAGTGATAGCCAAAAACATTCAGTACTTC
>TRBD1|16|TRBJ2-3|NA|TRBV5-6
CASSWDRTYPGDTQYF
TGTGCCAGCAGCTGGGACAGGACTTACCCGGGGGATACGCAGTATTTT
>NA|14|TRBJ2-7|NA|TRBV6-5
CASSSATLSYEQYF
TGTGCCAGCAGTTCCGCGACCCTCTCCTACGAGCAGTACTTC
>TRBD1|17|TRBJ1-5|once|TRBV5-4
CASSFWTGGISNQPQHF
TGTGCCAGCAGCTTCTGGACAGGGGGTATTAGCAATCAGCCCCAGCATTTT
>NA|16|TRBJ2-1|NA|TRBV5-1
CASRHVKAGHGDEQFF
TGCGCCAGCAGGCACGTAAAAGCGGGTCACGGGGATGAGCAGTTCTTC